Shown below are 6 T cell receptor beta chains from a single sample sequenced in a study of cytomegalovirus exposure and HLA in healthy donors. Primers included in the PCR were 60 Vbeta and 13 Jbeta primers. Profiling relied on immunoSEQ multiplex PCR, and the TCRdb table lists in-frame clones only, not all of them. This repertoire shows about 100,000 clones, over 70% found once; its top ten account for around 9.3%. Sequenced input: PBMCs. The receptor source for this set is a man aged 45-60 years in good health and CMV-seronegative.

This chain connects TRBV18 to TRBJ1-5, with D possibly matching TRBD1 (6 bases). The CDR3 loop spans 14 amino acids. CDR1 KGHSH and CDR2 LQKENI come from the germline V gene. The germline V and J ends were trimmed by 1 base and 2 bases, with 6 bases remaining between them. The CDR3 loop is CASSPRTGNQPQHF. CDR3 DNA: TGTGCCAGCTCACCACGGACAGGCAATCAGCCCCAGCATTTT.

The V and J genes are TRBV7-9 and TRBJ2-1; the D gene is possibly TRBD1 (5 bases). The CDR3 covers 14 residues. Per the germline V gene, CDR1 is SEHNR and CDR2 is FQNEAQ (reference sequence). Deletions cut 3 bases from V and 0 bases from J, with 6 bases between. The CDR3: CASSLTASYNEQFF. DNA for the CDR3: TGTGCCAGCAGCTTGACAGCCTCCTACAATGAGCAGTTCTTC.

This clone was counted only a few times. The chain is built from TRBV7-3 and TRBJ1-5; D is ambiguous. V was clipped by 3 bases and J by 5 bases, with 11 bases between them. CDR1 is SGHTA and CDR2 is FQGTGA in the germline V gene. The length of the CDR3 is 14 residues. The CDR3 region is CASSFRPDHQPQHF. In DNA, the CDR3 is TGTGCCAGCAGCTTCAGGCCCGATCATCAGCCCCAGCATTTT.

The chain joins TRBV11-2 to TRBJ2-7, with D possibly being TRBD2 (5 bases). Trimming pared 0 bases from V and 6 bases from J, leaving 9 bases between. CDR1 SGHAT and CDR2 FQNNGV come from the germline V gene. The CDR3 loop spans 13 amino acids. The CDR3 is CASSLELGSEQYF. The CDR3 DNA follows: TGTGCCAGCAGCTTAGAGTTGGGGAGCGAGCAGTACTTC. Full variable domain (rest looked up from reference TRBV11-2 and TRBJ2-7): EAGVAQSPRYKIIEKRQSVAFWCNPISGHATLYWYQQILGQGPKLLIQFQNNGVVDDSQLPKDRFSAERLKGVDSTLKIQPAKLEDSAVYLCASSLELGSEQYFGPGTRLTVT.

The V gene is TRBV27, the J gene TRBJ2-5; TRBD1 matches at 9 bases. In germline, CDR1 is MNHEY, CDR2 SMNVEV (reference sequence). V was pared by 2 bases and J by 7 bases, with 5 bases of the junction left unmatched. This CDR3 is 14 amino acids long. As DNA, the CDR3 is TGTGCCAGCAGTTTAAGGGACAGGGTTGGGACCCAGTACTTC. It specifies CASSLRDRVGTQYF.

CDR3: CASTRVLFGGELFF. DNA of the CDR3: TGTGCCAGCACCCGGGTACTGTTCGGCGGGGAGCTGTTTTTT. The rearrangement links TRBV27 to TRBJ2-2; D unresolved. The germline gives CDR1 MNHEY, CDR2 SMNVEV (reference sequence). The CDR3 is 14 residues long. Trimming took off 7 bases at V and 7 bases at J, with 16 bases between the two ends.